The 15 T cell receptor beta chains presented below share a single source sample, sequenced in a study of blood T cell repertoires in COVID-19. Assay used: immunoSEQ multiplex PCR; TCRdb lists only in-frame clones, some missing. The sample carries 200,000 or so clones, roughly 84% recorded once. The material sequenced was peripheral blood. The source is a middle-aged man who had recovered from COVID-19.

The genes are TRBV27 and TRBJ2-1; the match to TRBD2 covers 7 bases. J lost 1 base, V lost 4 bases, and 10 bases had no gene match. Germline lookup yields CDR1 MNHEY and CDR2 SMNVEV (reference sequence). The CDR3 spans 17 residues. The CDR3 DNA reads as TGTGCCAGCAGTTATCCGCTCACGGGAGGTTCCTACAATGAGCAGTTCTTC. This translates into CASSYPLTGGSYNEQFF.

The chain couples TRBV2 to TRBJ2-1; 10 bases line up with TRBD2. The CDR3 has 15 amino acids. The J segment lost 7 bases and the V segment lost 6 bases, leaving 9 bases of the junction unmatched. Germline V gene data show CDR1 as SNHLY and CDR2 as FYNNEI. DNA for the CDR3: TGTGCCAGCAGACCCCCCAGCGGGGGGGGGAATGAGCAGTTCTTC. Translating it yields CASRPPSGGGNEQFF.

This sequence joins TRBV4-1 and TRBJ2-1; 8 bases fit TRBD1. Germline lookup yields CDR1 MGHRA and CDR2 YSYEKL. With 4 bases clipped from V and 4 bases from J, the junction kept 9 bases outside the gene matches. This CDR3 spans 16 amino acids. CDR3 amino acids: CASSRRGGQEYNEQFF. The DNA of the CDR3 is TGCGCCAGCAGCCGCAGAGGGGGACAGGAGTACAATGAGCAGTTCTTC.

This chain connects TRBV7-2 to TRBJ2-7; TRBD2 matches at 8 bases. V shed 5 bases and J 0 bases; nucleotides not matched to a gene: 12. Germline V gene data show CDR1 as SGHTA and CDR2 as FQGNSA. The CDR3 loop spans 17 amino acids. CDR3 loop: CASSPLVLSGNSYEQYF. CDR3 in DNA: TGTGCCAGCAGCCCATTAGTGCTTAGCGGGAACTCCTACGAGCAGTACTTC. Looking up the rest from reference TRBV7-2 and TRBJ2-7 gives the full variable domain: GAGVSQSPSNKVTEKGKDVELRCDPISGHTALYWYRQSLGQGLEFLIYFQGNSAPDKSGLPSDRFSAERTGGSVSTLTIQRTQQEDSAVYLCASSPLVLSGNSYEQYFGPGTRLTVT.

The chain links TRBV2 to TRBJ1-5; 7 positions agree with TRBD1. The CDR3 is 14 residues long. The germline V gene has CDR1 SNHLY and CDR2 FYNNEI. Trimming removed 7 bases from V and 5 bases from J; junction bases left unmatched: 8. CDR3 protein: CASTGQVGYQPQHF. The CDR3, as DNA: TGTGCCAGCACCGGACAGGTGGGATATCAGCCCCAGCATTTT.

The V and J genes are TRBV18 and TRBJ2-7; 11 bases map to TRBD1. The V gene end was trimmed by 2 bases and the J gene end by 2 bases; junction bases not matched to a gene: 2. CDR3 length equals 15 residues. Germline V lookup: CDR1 KGHSH, CDR2 LQKENI. CDR3 loop: CASSPSGQGAYEQYF. CDR3 coding DNA: TGTGCCAGCTCACCATCGGGACAGGGGGCCTACGAGCAGTACTTC.

Many counts were recorded for this clone. The chain carries TRBV7-2 and TRBJ2-3, with TRBD2 identical over 8 bases. The CDR3 loop spans 14 amino acids. Looked up from germline, CDR1 is SGHTA and CDR2 is FQGNSA. With V trimmed by 5 bases and J by 5 bases, 6 bases remained unmatched. DNA of the CDR3: TGTGCCAGCAGCCCGGGACTAGAGAGAGATACGCAGTATTTT. This translates into CASSPGLERDTQYF.

This chain joins TRBV28 and TRBJ2-1, with TRBD2 matching over 11 bases. V lost 5 bases to trimming and J lost 4 bases; unmatched junction nucleotides: 4. The CDR3 totals 15 residues. Germline V CDR1 and CDR2: MDHEN, SYDVKM. DNA for the CDR3: TGTGCCAGCAGTCGGACTAGCGGGTTATACAATGAGCAGTTCTTC. Protein sequence: CASSRTSGLYNEQFF.

The J gene is TRBJ2-1, the V gene TRBV5-4; TRBD2 aligns across 9 bases. Germline V gene sequence: CDR1 SGHNT, CDR2 YYREEE (reference sequence). This CDR3 spans 16 amino acids. V shed 3 bases and J 7 bases; nucleotides not matched to a gene: 11. In DNA, the CDR3 is TGTGCCAGCAGCTCTTTTTTCGGGCGGGAGGGGAATGAGCAGTTCTTC. Its translation: CASSSFFGREGNEQFF.

This rearrangement joins TRBV13 to TRBJ2-4, with 12 bases matching TRBD2. The CDR3 loop spans 16 amino acids. V lost 5 bases to trimming and J lost 7 bases; unmatched junction nucleotides: 9. Germline V gene data show CDR1 as PRHDT and CDR2 as FYEKMQ (reference sequence). As DNA, the CDR3 is TGTGCCAGCAGCCCCTATGGACTAGCGGGGCCCAACATTCAGTACTTC. Amino acids: CASSPYGLAGPNIQYF. Looking up the rest from reference TRBV13 and TRBJ2-4 gives the full variable domain: AAGVIQSPRHLIKEKRETATLKCYPIPRHDTVYWYQQGPGQDPQFLISFYEKMQSDKGSIPDRFSAQQFSDYHSELNMSSLELGDSALYFCASSPYGLAGPNIQYFGAGTRLSVL.

This rearrangement joins TRBV14 to TRBJ2-1; 9 positions match TRBD2. Trimming removed 1 base from V and 4 bases from J; junction bases left unmatched: 11. The CDR3 extends over 18 amino acids. The germline CDR1 and CDR2 sequences are SGHDN and FVKESK. The CDR3 region has the DNA TGTGCCAGCAGCCAAGGGGTGGCTAGCGGGATCCGATACAATGAGCAGTTCTTC. This sequence encodes CASSQGVASGIRYNEQFF.

V and J are TRBV12-3 or TRBV12-4 and TRBJ2-7, with 9 bases that match TRBD1. Trimming took 6 bases from V and 5 from J; bases not matched to a gene: 2. The CDR3 consists of 12 residues. DNA of the CDR3: TGTGCCAGCAGGCGGACAGGGGACGAGCAGTACTTC. The encoded protein is CASRRTGDEQYF.

The CDR3 reads CASRSSSGNTIYF. The CDR3 nucleotides read TGTGCCAGTAGGTCCAGCTCTGGAAACACCATATATTTT. The chain joins TRBV19 to TRBJ1-3; D call uncertain. Germline assignment: CDR1 LNHDA and CDR2 SQIVND (reference sequence). Trimming pared 6 bases from V and 0 bases from J, leaving 6 bases between. CDR3 length: 13 residues.

The chain combines TRBV9 with TRBJ1-5; D possibly corresponds to TRBD1 (6 bases). V shed 3 bases and J shed 7 bases, with 23 bases lying between them. CDR3 length equals 17 residues. Germline values: CDR1 SGDLS, CDR2 YYNGEE. CDR3 in amino acids: CASSAGSGGGVSQPQHF. Written as DNA, the CDR3 is TGTGCCAGCAGCGCGGGATCTGGGGGGGGCGTCTCGCAGCCCCAGCATTTT.

The chain couples TRBV5-1 to TRBJ2-3; 8 bases match TRBD1. The CDR3 contains 15 residues. V lost 0 bases, J lost 4 bases, and 4 bases stayed unmatched. The germline gives CDR1 SGHRS, CDR2 YFSETQ. CDR3 bases: TGCGCCAGCAGCTTGGGGACAGGGAGGTCAGATACGCAGTATTTT. This sequence encodes CASSLGTGRSDTQYF.